This T cell receptor beta chain is drawn from a study of blood T cell repertoires in COVID-19. CDR1 is SGHDT, CDR2 YYEEEE, per germline. Trimming took off 1 base at V and 0 bases at J, with 19 bases between the two ends. The CDR3 contains 18 residues. The assay was immunoSEQ multiplex PCR, and TCRdb's table has in-frame clones only and misses some. The sample has some 250,000 clones, roughly 85% seen once. This clone was seen a handful of times. The sequenced material came from peripheral blood. V gene TRBV5-6 combines with J gene TRBJ1-2, with D maybe TRBD1 (5 bases). The origin of this receptor is a woman younger than 30 with acute or convalescent COVID-19. The CDR3 DNA reads TGTGCCAGCAGCTTGAGATTGGTGACAGCCCCAGCTAACTATGGCTACACCTTC. Translated: CASSLRLVTAPANYGYTF.